This T cell receptor beta chain is drawn from a study of neoadjuvant nivolumab and ipilimumab in lung cancer. Study conclusions and caveats: Only two of four nivolumab-treated tumors gained richness and clonality by surgery.

Generated by immunoSEQ multiplex PCR, the TCRdb table keeps only in-frame clones and is missing some. Of 30,000 or so clones in the sample, around nine tenths are singletons; the top ten hold roughly 5%. A word on this clone: Its antigen is not known.

Germline CDR1 SGHTA, CDR2 FQGTGA. V was pared by 3 bases and J by 0 bases, with 9 bases between. The CDR3 consists of 15 residues. The chain employs TRBV7-3 and TRBJ2-1; D possibly corresponds to TRBD1 (5 bases). Material: peripheral blood, obtained after neoadjuvant nivolumab, alone or with ipilimumab, at or shortly before surgery. The receptor comes from an adult with non-small cell lung cancer. The CDR3: CASSFSQGSYNEQFF. CDR3 in DNA: TGTGCCAGCAGCTTTAGTCAGGGCTCCTACAATGAGCAGTTCTTC.